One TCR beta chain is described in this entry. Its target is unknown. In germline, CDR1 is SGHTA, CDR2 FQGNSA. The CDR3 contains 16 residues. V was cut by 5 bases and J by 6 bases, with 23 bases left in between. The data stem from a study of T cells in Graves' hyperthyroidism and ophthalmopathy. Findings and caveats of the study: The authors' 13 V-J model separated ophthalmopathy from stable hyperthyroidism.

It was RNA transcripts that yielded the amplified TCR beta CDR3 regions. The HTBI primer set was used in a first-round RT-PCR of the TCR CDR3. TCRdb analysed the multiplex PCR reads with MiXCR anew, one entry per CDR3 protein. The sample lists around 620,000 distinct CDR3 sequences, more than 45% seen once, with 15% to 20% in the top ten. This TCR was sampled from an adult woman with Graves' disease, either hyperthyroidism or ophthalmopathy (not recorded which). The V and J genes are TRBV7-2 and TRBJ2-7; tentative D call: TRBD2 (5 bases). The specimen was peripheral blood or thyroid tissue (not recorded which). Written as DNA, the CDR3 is TGTGCCAGCAGCCAAGATCGATGGGAACTAGTTGGCGAGCAGTACTTC. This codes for CASSQDRWELVGEQYF.